The 10 T cell receptor beta chains below come from one sample, sequenced in a study of T-cell memory formation after mild COVID-19. TCRdb analysed the 5' RACE reads with MiXCR anew, one entry per CDR3 protein. This sample has about 110,000 distinct CDR3 sequences, with 18% found just once. Sequenced sample: PBMCs or a T cell subset sorted from them (not recorded which). The receptors shown here come from a young man who had mild COVID-19 (a few samples of this study predate the infection). Cell type and time point are not known.

This clonotype was picked up a small number of times. The DNA for the CDR3 is TGTGCCAGCGAGCGGAAGATGGGCACTGAAGCTTTCTTT. This sequence encodes CASERKMGTEAFF. This chain connects TRBV6-5 to TRBJ1-1; no definite D call. The germline V and J ends were trimmed by 8 bases and 4 bases, with 14 bases remaining between them. The germline CDR1 and CDR2 sequences are MNHEY and SVGAGI. The length of the CDR3 is 13 residues.

The rearrangement joins TRBV18 to TRBJ2-3; D may match TRBD1 or TRBD2 (5 bases each). The CDR3 has 15 residues. Germline-derived CDR1 and CDR2 are KGHSH and LQKENI. The V gene lost 3 bases and the J gene lost 4 bases, with 14 bases spanning the gap. CDR3 coding DNA: TGTGCCAGCTCACCTCCCGGGACCTGGGCAGATACGCAGTATTTT. Its translation: CASSPPGTWADTQYF.

The V gene is TRBV2, the J gene TRBJ2-1; 10 bases agree with TRBD2. In germline, CDR1 is SNHLY, CDR2 FYNNEI. V gave up 7 bases and J gave up 5 bases; unmatched junction bases: 8. The CDR3 spans 15 residues. This CDR3 is CASKLLAGADNEQFF. The DNA for the CDR3 is TGTGCCAGCAAACTCCTAGCGGGGGCTGACAATGAGCAGTTCTTC.

This clonotype turned up a few times. The chain carries TRBV7-2 and TRBJ2-7; D remains ambiguous. V was clipped by 1 base and J by 3 bases, with 7 bases between them. The CDR3 is made up of 13 amino acids. Germline CDR1 reads SGHTA; CDR2 reads FQGNSA. The chain's CDR3 is CASSLVGFYEQYF. In nucleotides, the CDR3 is TGTGCCAGCAGCTTAGTCGGATTCTACGAGCAGTACTTC.

CDR3 sequence reads: CASSLSGGPDTQYF. CDR3 bases: TGTGCCAGCAGTTTAAGCGGGGGGCCAGATACGCAGTATTTT. The chain links TRBV12-3 or TRBV12-4 to TRBJ2-3; 9 bases align to TRBD2. V was clipped by 2 bases and J by 4 bases; unmatched bases: 1. The CDR3 extends over 14 amino acids.

The CDR3 region is CSARTGHEQYF. The CDR3 DNA is TGCAGTGCTCGGACAGGGCACGAGCAGTACTTC. The rearrangement uses TRBV20-1 and TRBJ2-7; 8 bases fit TRBD1. Germline values: CDR1 DFQATT, CDR2 SNEGSKA (reference sequence). Trimming cost V 5 bases and J 5 bases; bases outside gene matches: 2. This CDR3 has 11 residues.

This clonotype was seen many times. The gene calls are TRBV4-3 and TRBJ2-4; D gene unclear. The V gene's germline CDR1 is LGHNA and CDR2 YSLEER. The V and J ends lost 11 bases and 5 bases respectively, with 1 base between them. The CDR3 extends over 8 amino acids. CDR3: CAENIQYF. The CDR3 DNA reads TGCGCCGAAAACATTCAGTACTTC.

V and J are TRBV9 and TRBJ1-2; D unresolved. This CDR3 spans 15 amino acids. V gave up 0 bases and J gave up 6 bases, with 15 bases separating them. The V gene's germline CDR1 is SGDLS and CDR2 YYNGEE. CDR3 nucleotides: TGTGCCAGCAGCGTAGCAGAAGCAGGCTGGAATGGCTACACCTTC. This sequence encodes CASSVAEAGWNGYTF. The whole variable domain, remainder taken from reference TRBV9 and TRBJ1-2, is DSGVTQTPKHLITATGQRVTLRCSPRSGDLSVYWYQQSLDQGLQFLIQYYNGEERAKGNILERFSAQQFPDLHSELNLSSLELGDSALYFCASSVAEAGWNGYTFGSGTRLTVV.

In this sample, this clonotype turned up a few times. The chain joins TRBV6-2 or TRBV6-3 to TRBJ2-6; D uncertain. This CDR3 is 15 amino acids long. From germline, CDR1 is MNHEY and CDR2 SVGEGT. V was shortened by 6 bases and J by 1 base, with 10 bases between the two germline ends. CDR3 nucleotide sequence: TGTGCCAGCAGCCCCACGAGATCTGGGGCCAACGTCCTGACTTTC. This codes for CASSPTRSGANVLTF.

The V call is TRBV20-1, the J call TRBJ2-3; 9 positions agree with TRBD1. This CDR3 is 15 amino acids long. Per germline, CDR1 DFQATT and CDR2 SNEGSKA (reference sequence). The ends lost 6 bases at V and 0 bases at J; junction bases unmatched: 7. CDR3 coding DNA: TGCAGTGCCACGGGACAGGGCCCAAGCACAGATACGCAGTATTTT. Translated, it gives CSATGQGPSTDTQYF.